These 31 T cell receptor gamma chains originate from one sample sequenced in a study of gamma delta lymphoproliferative disorders and STAT genes. The receptor sequences were amplified from genomic DNA of peripheral blood mononuclear cells. TCRdb fed the multiplex PCR reads to CATT. The sample includes some 2,000 gamma-chain clones, 7% of them seen just once. Sample: blood. These receptors originate from a human donor with gamma-delta T-cell large granular lymphocyte leukemia.

This clone ranks as medium-sized. This chain connects TRGV2 to TRGJP2. The J gene comes from matching the DNA to germline here; TCRdb lacks it. Germline CDR1 EGSNGY, CDR2 YDSYNSKV. The CDR3 is 17 amino acids. The V gene end was trimmed by 0 bases and the J gene end by 3 bases; junction bases not matched to a gene: 10. The CDR3 coding sequence is TGTGCCACCTGGGACGGGCCGATTCGGGGTAGTGATTGGATCAAGACGTTT. Translated, it gives CATWDGPIRGSDWIKTF.

This clone counts as medium-sized. The J gene is TRGJ1 or TRGJ2, the V gene TRGV3. TCRdb supplies no J gene; here it was assigned by aligning the nucleotide sequence to germline. With 3 bases clipped from V and 4 bases from J, the junction kept 6 bases outside the gene matches. This CDR3 comprises 13 residues. Germline CDR1 reads VTNTFY; CDR2 reads YDVSTARD (reference sequence). The CDR3 DNA reads TGTGCCACCTGGGACCGGACCTATTATAAGAAACTCTTT. It codes for CATWDRTYYKKLF.

Judged by abundance, this clone is medium-sized. The V gene is TRGV2, the J gene TRGJ1 or TRGJ2. TCRdb gives no J gene; it was assigned here by matching the DNA to germline. The CDR3 is 11 residues long. The J segment lost 7 bases and the V segment lost 3 bases, leaving 3 bases of the junction unmatched. Germline V gene sequence: CDR1 EGSNGY, CDR2 YDSYNSKV. The CDR3 DNA sequence: TGTGCCACCTGGGACACATATAAGAAACTCTTT. Its translation: CATWDTYKKLF.

By sample share, this clone is medium-sized. The DNA of the CDR3 is TGTGCCACCTGGGACAGGCCGGATTATAAGAAACTCTTT. It specifies CATWDRPDYKKLF. The chain links TRGV3 to TRGJ1 or TRGJ2. TCRdb gives no J gene; it was assigned here by matching the DNA to germline. V shed 0 bases, J shed 5 bases, and the junction held 4 bases outside the gene matches. The CDR3 is 13 amino acids. Germline CDR1 and CDR2: VTNTFY and YDVSTARD (reference sequence).

In this sample, this clone turned up many times. The chain employs TRGV8 and TRGJ1 or TRGJ2. Matching the DNA to germline supplied the J gene, which TCRdb does not give. Germline assignment: CDR1 VENAVY and CDR2 YDSYNSRV. V trimming: 4 bases; J trimming: 0 bases; junction bases outside the gene matches: 6. This CDR3 has 14 residues. The CDR3 loop is CATWDAMNYYKKLF. The CDR3 bases are TGTGCCACCTGGGACGCAATGAATTATTATAAGAAACTCTTT.

In this sample, this clone is medium-sized. The chain couples TRGV8 to TRGJ1 or TRGJ2. The J gene comes from matching the DNA to germline here; TCRdb lacks it. Germline CDR1 is VENAVY and CDR2 is YDSYNSRV. Trimming at V came to 5 bases and at J to 3 bases, leaving 7 bases not matched to a gene. CDR3 length equals 13 residues. The CDR3: CATWARVYYKKLF. The CDR3 DNA sequence: TGTGCCACCTGGGCGCGCGTTTATTATAAGAAACTCTTT.

This clone is medium-sized in the sample. This chain connects TRGV11 to TRGJP2. Since TCRdb gives no J gene, matching the DNA to germline was used here to assign it. TRGV11 is known as an ORF, though its function is uncertain. The CDR3 consists of 16 residues. V lost 5 bases, J lost 0 bases, and 6 bases stayed unmatched. CDR3 nucleotide sequence: TGTGCCTGCTGGATTAACCTTTATAGTAGTGATTGGATCAAGACGTTT. This translates into CACWINLYSSDWIKTF.

This clone was seen just once. This chain links TRGV10 with TRGJP1. TCRdb supplies no J gene; here it was assigned by aligning the nucleotide sequence to germline. TRGV10 is placed among ORFs of uncertain function. V lost 12 bases and J lost 8; bases outside the gene matches: 7. The CDR3 covers 11 residues. The CDR3 loop is CAALTGWFKIF. The DNA of the CDR3 is TGTGCTGCTCTCACCGGTTGGTTCAAGATATTT.

By share of the sample, this clone is medium-sized (0.01 to 0.1%). The rearrangement joins TRGV8 to TRGJ1 or TRGJ2. TCRdb records no J gene; here it was assigned by comparing the DNA to germline. Germline V lookup: CDR1 VENAVY, CDR2 YDSYNSRV. Unmatched junction bases numbered 14, after V lost 1 base and J lost 11 bases. The CDR3 contains 14 residues. This CDR3 is CATWDSGPASEKLF. The CDR3 DNA reads as TGTGCCACCTGGGATAGTGGACCGGCTTCCGAGAAACTCTTT.

This clone occurred a few times. This chain links TRGV11 with TRGJ1 or TRGJ2. No J gene was available from TCRdb, and it was assigned here by a germline match of the DNA. TRGV11 is an ORF for which the function is uncertain. Trimming took 9 bases from V and 6 from J; bases not matched to a gene: 5. The CDR3 contains 11 residues. CDR3: CACWVLYKKLF. For the CDR3, the DNA is TGTGCCTGCTGGGTTCTTTATAAGAAACTCTTT.

As for this clone: A read error likely explains why the TCRdb protein, taken from a much larger clone, differs from this DNA's translation at residue 7; the protein shown is translated from the DNA. CDR3 bases: TGTGCTGCGTGGGGGCTCAATGGTTGGTTCAAGATATTT. Translated, it gives CAAWGLNGWFKIF. V usage is TRGV10 and J usage is TRGJP1. No J gene was available from TCRdb, and it was assigned here by a germline match of the DNA. TRGV10 is classed as an ORF, of uncertain function. The CDR3 has 13 residues. Trimming took 8 bases from V and 7 from J; bases not matched to a gene: 8.

This clone is judged medium-sized. This specimen includes other DNA sequences encoding the same CDR3. V is TRGV10 and J is TRGJ1 or TRGJ2. The J gene, not given by TCRdb, was assigned here from a germline match of the nucleotide sequence. TRGV10 is an ORF, and what it does is uncertain. V shed 8 bases, J shed 12 bases, and the junction held 8 bases outside the gene matches. The CDR3 has 10 amino acids. The chain's CDR3 is CAAWDSGKLF. CDR3 sequence (DNA): TGTGCTGCGTGGGATTCGGGGAAACTCTTT.

In its sample, this clone was seen many times. The V call is TRGV3, the J call TRGJ1 or TRGJ2. TCRdb offers no J gene call, so here the DNA was matched to germline to obtain one. The CDR3 is 9 residues long. Trimming took 9 bases from V and 12 from J; bases not matched to a gene: 8. The germline gives CDR1 VTNTFY, CDR2 YDVSTARD (reference sequence). CDR3 protein: CATHKRKLF. In DNA, the CDR3 is TGTGCCACCCATAAGAGGAAACTCTTT.

This clone was recorded a few times. The protein that TCRdb holds for this DNA derives from a much larger clone and differs from the translated DNA at residue 9, which likely indicates a read error; the protein shown here is translated from the DNA. The rearrangement joins TRGV10 to TRGJP1. TCRdb does not report a J gene; here it was assigned by matching the DNA to germline references. TRGV10 is known as an ORF, though its function is uncertain. The CDR3 contains 15 residues. This CDR3 reads CAAWGGYTNGWFKIF. CDR3 coding DNA: TGTGCTGCGTGGGGAGGGTATACCAATGGTTGGTTCAAGATATTT.

By share, this clone counts as medium-sized. V usage is TRGV8 and J usage is TRGJ1 or TRGJ2. TCRdb leaves out the J gene; it was filled in here by matching the DNA to germline. J gave up 7 bases and V 0 bases, and 6 bases lay outside the gene matches. Looked up from germline, CDR1 is VENAVY and CDR2 is YDSYNSRV. CDR3 size: 13 residues. CDR3: CATWDRLRYKKLF. CDR3 coding DNA: TGTGCCACCTGGGATAGGCTTCGGTATAAGAAACTCTTT.

This clone is classed as medium-sized. J is TRGJP2 and V is TRGV3. TCRdb is silent on the J gene; assignment here came from matching the DNA to germline. V trimming: 2 bases; J trimming: 6 bases; junction bases outside the gene matches: 9. The CDR3 covers 15 residues. Per the germline V gene, CDR1 is VTNTFY and CDR2 is YDVSTARD (reference sequence). The CDR3 protein is CATWDTPGGDWIKTF. The DNA for the CDR3 is TGTGCCACCTGGGACACCCCAGGCGGTGATTGGATCAAGACGTTT.

V gene TRGV9 combines with J gene TRGJ1 or TRGJ2. No J gene was available from TCRdb, and it was assigned here by a germline match of the DNA. The V gene's germline CDR1 is GITISATS and CDR2 ISYDGTV (reference sequence). Unmatched junction bases numbered 9, after V lost 0 bases and J lost 4 bases. The CDR3 is 15 residues long. CDR3 DNA sequence: TGTGCCTTGTGGGAGGTGCCGGGTCCGTATTATAAGAAACTCTTT. Its protein is CALWEVPGPYYKKLF.

This clone qualifies as medium-sized (0.01 to 0.1%). V gene TRGV8 combines with J gene TRGJ1 or TRGJ2. Because TCRdb records no J gene, it was assigned here through a match of the DNA to germline. Germline CDR1 is VENAVY and CDR2 is YDSYNSRV. This CDR3 spans 11 amino acids. With V trimmed by 3 bases and J by 12 bases, 8 bases remained unmatched. This chain's CDR3 is CATWDAGGKLF. The CDR3 DNA is TGTGCCACCTGGGATGCAGGGGGGAAACTCTTT.

This clone has just one count. V usage is TRGV2 and J usage is TRGJP1. TCRdb is silent on the J gene; assignment here came from matching the DNA to germline. CDR1 EGSNGY and CDR2 YDSYNSKV come from the germline V gene. Trimming cost V 9 bases and J 4 bases; bases outside gene matches: 5. The CDR3 runs to 12 residues. CDR3 in amino acids: CATADTGWFKIF. The CDR3 coding sequence is TGTGCCACCGCTGACACTGGTTGGTTCAAGATATTT.

V gene TRGV11 combines with J gene TRGJ1 or TRGJ2. Since TCRdb gives no J gene, matching the DNA to germline was used here to assign it. Being an ORF, TRGV11 has a function that is uncertain. V dropped 2 bases and J dropped 9; count of bases not matched to a gene: 1. The CDR3 is 11 residues long. In DNA, the CDR3 is TGTGCCTGCTGGATTAGGCCTAAGAAACTCTTT. It codes for CACWIRPKKLF.

This clone is labeled medium-sized. The chain is built from TRGV2 and TRGJ1 or TRGJ2. TCRdb lists no J gene, so it was determined here by aligning the DNA to germline. The germline V gene has CDR1 EGSNGY and CDR2 YDSYNSKV. This CDR3 has 13 residues. V lost 2 bases, J lost 6 bases, and 7 bases stayed unmatched. The CDR3 region is CATWDAGCYKKLF. The CDR3 nucleotides are TGTGCCACCTGGGACGCCGGTTGTTATAAGAAACTCTTT.

This clone rates as large (0.1 to 1%). Other DNA sequences from this sample encode an identical CDR3 as well. The chain has TRGV9 and TRGJP. TCRdb does not report a J gene; here it was assigned by matching the DNA to germline references. The trim removed 0 bases at V and 7 bases at J, leaving 6 bases unmatched. This CDR3 is built from 17 residues. From germline, CDR1 is GITISATS and CDR2 ISYDGTV (reference sequence). The CDR3 is CALWEVRRELGKKIKVF. As DNA, the CDR3 is TGTGCCTTGTGGGAGGTGCGGCGGGAGTTGGGCAAAAAAATCAAGGTATTT.

This clone is labeled as medium-sized (0.01 to 0.1%). This chain links TRGV2 with TRGJP2. TCRdb gives no J gene; it was assigned here by matching the DNA to germline. This CDR3 contains 13 residues. With V trimmed by 2 bases and J by 5 bases, 2 bases remained unmatched. Germline CDR1 is EGSNGY and CDR2 is YDSYNSKV. The DNA of the CDR3 is TGTGCCACCTGGGACGTGAGTGATTGGATCAAGACGTTT. This translates into CATWDVSDWIKTF.

V and J are TRGV2 and TRGJ1 or TRGJ2. The J gene, left out of TCRdb, was set here by checking the DNA against germline. The CDR3 has 12 residues. Germline values: CDR1 EGSNGY, CDR2 YDSYNSKV. Trimming at V came to 0 bases and at J to 5 bases, leaving 1 base not matched to a gene. This CDR3 is CATWDGHYKKLF. CDR3 coding DNA: TGTGCCACCTGGGACGGGCATTATAAGAAACTCTTT.

By its share, this clone is medium-sized. A much larger clone lies one base from this, so it may be a read error. This same CDR3 is encoded by further DNA sequences in the sample. The rearrangement uses TRGV9 and TRGJP. No J segment appears in TCRdb, so it was assigned here by matching the sequence to germline. Germline trimming cut 0 bases from V and 7 bases from J; bases unmatched to any gene: 6. The germline V gene has CDR1 GITISATS and CDR2 ISYDGTV (reference sequence). The length of the CDR3 is 17 residues. This CDR3 reads CALWEVRRELGKKIKVF. The CDR3 nucleotides read TGTGCCTTGTGGGAGGTGCGGAGGGAGTTGGGCAAAAAAATCAAGGTATTT.

This clone has more than one count but fewer than ten. The V and J genes are TRGV10 and TRGJ1 or TRGJ2. TCRdb does not report a J gene; here it was assigned by matching the DNA to germline references. TRGV10 is annotated as an ORF whose role is uncertain. J lost 11 bases, V lost 8 bases, and 16 bases had no gene match. The CDR3 length is 13 residues. The CDR3 DNA follows: TGTGCTGCGTGGGATTATGGGAGAGTGGAGAAACTCTTT. Translating gives CAAWDYGRVEKLF.

Sample share makes this clone medium-sized. This CDR3 is CATWDGRRVAKKLF. In DNA, the CDR3 is TGTGCCACCTGGGACGGCCGCCGCGTGGCTAAGAAACTCTTT. The chain uses TRGV2 and TRGJ1 or TRGJ2. TCRdb lists no J gene, so it was determined here by aligning the DNA to germline. Germline-derived CDR1 and CDR2 are EGSNGY and YDSYNSKV. V shed 1 base and J 9 bases; nucleotides not matched to a gene: 12. This CDR3 contains 14 residues.

This clone has a handful of counts. V is TRGV8 and J is TRGJ1 or TRGJ2. The J gene, left out of TCRdb, was set here by checking the DNA against germline. CDR3 length: 13 amino acids. J gave up 0 bases and V 5 bases, and 4 bases lay outside the gene matches. CDR1 is VENAVY and CDR2 is YDSYNSRV in the germline V gene. CDR3 sequence: CATWVPNYYKKLF. The CDR3 DNA is TGTGCCACCTGGGTCCCGAATTATTATAAGAAACTCTTT.

Within the sample, this clone is medium-sized (0.01 to 0.1%). The chain recombines TRGV3 with TRGJ1 or TRGJ2. The J gene was missing in TCRdb and was found by matching the end of the DNA to germline. V shed 0 bases and J 6 bases; nucleotides not matched to a gene: 17. This CDR3 has 17 residues. CDR1 is VTNTFY, CDR2 YDVSTARD, per germline (reference sequence). CDR3 sequence reads: CATWDRPPLAPSYKKLF. CDR3 nucleotide sequence: TGTGCCACCTGGGACAGGCCCCCCTTGGCCCCCTCTTATAAGAAACTCTTT.

This clone is medium-sized. No DNA is shown, since the ends of the CDR3 on it are uncertain; the CDR3 is the one TCRdb lists. No J gene was named, though the V gene is TRGV11. TRGV11 has ORF status, its function being uncertain. 12 amino acids form the CDR3, both terminal residues included. CDR3 amino acids: CTTVPAGLGGLF.

This clone is categorized as medium-sized (0.01 to 0.1%). The chain recombines TRGV10 with TRGJ1 or TRGJ2. TCRdb leaves out the J gene; it was filled in here by matching the DNA to germline. TRGV10 is an ORF, with its function uncertain. Unmatched junction bases numbered 9, after V lost 8 bases and J lost 7 bases. The CDR3 runs 12 residues. The CDR3 DNA sequence: TGTGCTGCGTGGGATTTAGACTATAAGAAACTCTTT. Its translation: CAAWDLDYKKLF.